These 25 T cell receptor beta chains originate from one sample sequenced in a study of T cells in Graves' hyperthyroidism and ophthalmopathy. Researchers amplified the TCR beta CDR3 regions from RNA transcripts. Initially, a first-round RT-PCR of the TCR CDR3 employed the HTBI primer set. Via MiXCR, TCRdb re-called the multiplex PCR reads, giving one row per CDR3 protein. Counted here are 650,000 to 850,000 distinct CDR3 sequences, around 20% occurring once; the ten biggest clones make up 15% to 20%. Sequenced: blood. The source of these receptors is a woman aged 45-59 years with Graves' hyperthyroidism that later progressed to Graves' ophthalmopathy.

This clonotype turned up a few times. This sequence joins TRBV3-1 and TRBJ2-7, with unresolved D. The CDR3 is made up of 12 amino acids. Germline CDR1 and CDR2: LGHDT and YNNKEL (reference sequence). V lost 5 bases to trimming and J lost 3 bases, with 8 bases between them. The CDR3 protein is CASSSPYYEQYF. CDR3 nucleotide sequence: TGTGCCAGCAGCTCCCCCTACTACGAGCAGTACTTC.

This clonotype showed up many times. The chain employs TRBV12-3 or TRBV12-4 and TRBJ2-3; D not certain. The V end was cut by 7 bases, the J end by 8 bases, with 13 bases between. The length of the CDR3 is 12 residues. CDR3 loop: CASTPGAATQYF. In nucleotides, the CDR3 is TGTGCCAGCACCCCGGGCGCGGCTACGCAGTATTTT.

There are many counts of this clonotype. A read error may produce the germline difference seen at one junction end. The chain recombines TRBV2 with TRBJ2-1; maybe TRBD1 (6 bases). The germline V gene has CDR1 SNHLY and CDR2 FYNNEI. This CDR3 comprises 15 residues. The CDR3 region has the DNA TGTGCCAGCAATGAAGGGACAAACCTAAGGCATGAGCAGTTCTTC. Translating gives CASNEGTNLRHEQFF.

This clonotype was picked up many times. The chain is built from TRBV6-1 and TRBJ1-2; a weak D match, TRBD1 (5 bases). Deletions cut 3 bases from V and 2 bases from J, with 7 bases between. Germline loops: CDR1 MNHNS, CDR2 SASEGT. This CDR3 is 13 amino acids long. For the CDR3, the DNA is TGTGCCAGCAGTGATGGGGGGAACTATGGCTACACCTTC. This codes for CASSDGGNYGYTF.

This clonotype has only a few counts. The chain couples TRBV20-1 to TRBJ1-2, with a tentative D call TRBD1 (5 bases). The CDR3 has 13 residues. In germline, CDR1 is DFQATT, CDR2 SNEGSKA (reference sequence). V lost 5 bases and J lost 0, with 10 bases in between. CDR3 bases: TGCAGTGCTCCCCAGGGTACTAACTATGGCTACACCTTC. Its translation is CSAPQGTNYGYTF.

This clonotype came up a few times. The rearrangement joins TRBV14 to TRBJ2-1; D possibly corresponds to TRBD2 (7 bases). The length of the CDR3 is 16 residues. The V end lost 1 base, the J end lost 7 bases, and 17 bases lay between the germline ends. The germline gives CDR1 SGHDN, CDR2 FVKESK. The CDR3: CASSQGGGRMGNEQFF. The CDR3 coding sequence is TGTGCCAGCAGCCAAGGGGGGGGCAGAATGGGGAATGAGCAGTTCTTC.

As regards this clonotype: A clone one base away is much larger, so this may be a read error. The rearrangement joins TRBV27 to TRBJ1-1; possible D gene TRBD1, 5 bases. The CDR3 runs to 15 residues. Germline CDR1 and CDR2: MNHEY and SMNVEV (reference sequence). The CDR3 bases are TGTGCCAGCAGTTTCCGCGCGGGGGTGAACACTGAAGCTCTCTTT. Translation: CASSFRAGVNTEALF.

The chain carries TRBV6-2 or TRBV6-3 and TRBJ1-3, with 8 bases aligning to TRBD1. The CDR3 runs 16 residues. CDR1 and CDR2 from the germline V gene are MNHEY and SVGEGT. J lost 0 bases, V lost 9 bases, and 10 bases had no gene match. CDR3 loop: CARKPGGSGSGNTIYF. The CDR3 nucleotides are TGTGCCAGAAAACCAGGGGGCTCCGGCTCTGGAAACACCATATATTTT.

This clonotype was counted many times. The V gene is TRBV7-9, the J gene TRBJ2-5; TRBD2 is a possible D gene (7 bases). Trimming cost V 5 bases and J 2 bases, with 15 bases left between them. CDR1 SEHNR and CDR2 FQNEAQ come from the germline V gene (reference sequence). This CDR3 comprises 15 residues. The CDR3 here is CASSPWGGLQETQYF. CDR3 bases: TGTGCCAGCAGCCCGTGGGGGGGCCTTCAAGAGACCCAGTACTTC.

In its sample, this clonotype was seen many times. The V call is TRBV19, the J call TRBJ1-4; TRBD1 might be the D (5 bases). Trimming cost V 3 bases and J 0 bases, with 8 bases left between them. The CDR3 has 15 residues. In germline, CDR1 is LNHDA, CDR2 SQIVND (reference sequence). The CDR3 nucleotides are TGTGCCAGTAGTATGGCGGGGGCAACTAATGAAAAACTGTTTTTT. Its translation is CASSMAGATNEKLFF.

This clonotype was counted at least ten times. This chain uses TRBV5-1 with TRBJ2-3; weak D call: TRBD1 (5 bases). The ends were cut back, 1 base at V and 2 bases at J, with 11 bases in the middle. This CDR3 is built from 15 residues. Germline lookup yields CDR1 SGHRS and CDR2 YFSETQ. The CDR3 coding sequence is TGCGCCAGCAGCTTGCAGGGTACTTTCACAGATACGCAGTATTTT. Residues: CASSLQGTFTDTQYF.

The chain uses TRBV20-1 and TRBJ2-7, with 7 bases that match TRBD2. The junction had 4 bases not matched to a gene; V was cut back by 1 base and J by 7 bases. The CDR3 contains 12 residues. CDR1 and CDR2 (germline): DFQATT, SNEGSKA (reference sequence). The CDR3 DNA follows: TGCAGTGCTAGAGGACTGGGGGGGGAGCAGTACTTC. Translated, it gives CSARGLGGEQYF.

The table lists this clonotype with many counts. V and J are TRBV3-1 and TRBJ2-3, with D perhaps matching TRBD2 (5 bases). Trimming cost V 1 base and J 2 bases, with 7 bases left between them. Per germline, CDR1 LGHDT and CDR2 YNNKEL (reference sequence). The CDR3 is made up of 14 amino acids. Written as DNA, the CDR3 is TGTGCCAGCAGCCAAGCGGGGTTCACAGATACGCAGTATTTT. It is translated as CASSQAGFTDTQYF.

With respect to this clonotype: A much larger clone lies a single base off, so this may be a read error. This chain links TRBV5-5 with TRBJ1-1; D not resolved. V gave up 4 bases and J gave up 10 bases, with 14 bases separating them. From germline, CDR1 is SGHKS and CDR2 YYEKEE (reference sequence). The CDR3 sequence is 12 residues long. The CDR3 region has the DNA TGTGCCAGCAGCGTACAAGGAACCGGAGCTTTCTTT. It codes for CASSVQGTGAFF.

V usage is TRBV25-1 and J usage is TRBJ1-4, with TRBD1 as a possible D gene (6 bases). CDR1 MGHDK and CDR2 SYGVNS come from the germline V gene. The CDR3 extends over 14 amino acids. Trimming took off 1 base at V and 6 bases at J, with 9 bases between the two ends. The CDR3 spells CASSELAGDEKLFF. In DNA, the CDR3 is TGTGCCAGCAGTGAATTGGCAGGGGATGAAAAACTGTTTTTT.

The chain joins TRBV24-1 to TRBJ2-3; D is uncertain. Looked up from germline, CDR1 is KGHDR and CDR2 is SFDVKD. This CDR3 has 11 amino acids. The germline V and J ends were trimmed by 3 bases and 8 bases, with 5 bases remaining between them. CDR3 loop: CATSDTATQYF. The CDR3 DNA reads TGTGCCACCAGTGATACCGCTACGCAGTATTTT.

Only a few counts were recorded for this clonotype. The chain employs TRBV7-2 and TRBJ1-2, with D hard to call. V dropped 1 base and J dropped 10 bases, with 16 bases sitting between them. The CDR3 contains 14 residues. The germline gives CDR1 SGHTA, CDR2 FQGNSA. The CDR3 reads CASSLVVQVETYTF. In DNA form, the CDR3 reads TGTGCCAGCAGCTTAGTGGTCCAGGTCGAAACCTACACCTTC.

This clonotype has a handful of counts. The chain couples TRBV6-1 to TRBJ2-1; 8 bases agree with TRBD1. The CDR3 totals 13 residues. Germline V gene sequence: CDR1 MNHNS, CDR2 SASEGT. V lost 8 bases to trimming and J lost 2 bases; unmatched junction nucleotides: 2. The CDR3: CASRDRPYNEQFF. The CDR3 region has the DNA TGTGCCAGCCGGGACAGGCCCTACAATGAGCAGTTCTTC.

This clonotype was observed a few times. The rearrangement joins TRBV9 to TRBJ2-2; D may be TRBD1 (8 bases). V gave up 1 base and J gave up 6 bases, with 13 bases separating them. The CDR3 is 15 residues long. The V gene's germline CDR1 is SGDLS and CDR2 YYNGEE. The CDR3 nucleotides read TGTGCCAGCAGCGTAAGAACAGGGGGGGCCGGGGAGCTGTTTTTT. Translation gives CASSVRTGGAGELFF. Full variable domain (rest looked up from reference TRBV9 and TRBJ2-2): DSGVTQTPKHLITATGQRVTLRCSPRSGDLSVYWYQQSLDQGLQFLIQYYNGEERAKGNILERFSAQQFPDLHSELNLSSLELGDSALYFCASSVRTGGAGELFFGEGSRLTVL.

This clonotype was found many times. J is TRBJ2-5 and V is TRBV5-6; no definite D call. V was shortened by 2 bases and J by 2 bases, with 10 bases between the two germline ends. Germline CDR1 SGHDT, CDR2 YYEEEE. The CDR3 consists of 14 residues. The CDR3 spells CASSFLVGQETQYF. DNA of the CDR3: TGTGCCAGCAGCTTCCTGGTGGGACAAGAGACCCAGTACTTC.

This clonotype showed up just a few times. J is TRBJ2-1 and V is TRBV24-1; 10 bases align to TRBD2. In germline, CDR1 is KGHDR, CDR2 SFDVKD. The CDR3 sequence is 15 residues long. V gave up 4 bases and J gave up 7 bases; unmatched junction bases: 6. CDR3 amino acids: CATSDGAGGRNEQFF. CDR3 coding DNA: TGTGCCACCAGTGACGGAGCGGGGGGGCGAAATGAGCAGTTCTTC.

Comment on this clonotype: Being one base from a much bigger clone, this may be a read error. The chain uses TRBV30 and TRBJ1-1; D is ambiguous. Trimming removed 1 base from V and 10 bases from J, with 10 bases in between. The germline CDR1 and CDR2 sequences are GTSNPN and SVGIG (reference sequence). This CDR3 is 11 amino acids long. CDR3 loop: CAWSDGVGAFF. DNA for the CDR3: TGTGCCTGGAGTGACGGGGTAGGAGCTTTCTTT. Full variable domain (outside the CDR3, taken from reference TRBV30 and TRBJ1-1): SQTIHQWPATLVQPVGSPLSLECTVEGTSNPNLYWYRQAAGRGLQLLFYSVGIGQISSEVPQNLSASRPQDRQFILSSKKLLLSDSGFYLCAWSDGVGAFFGQGTRLTVV.

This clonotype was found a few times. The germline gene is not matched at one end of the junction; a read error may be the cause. CDR3 in DNA: TGTGCTAGCAGCTTCAGCGGGGGGGAACAAGAGACCCAGTACTTC. It translates to CASSFSGGEQETQYF. The chain uses TRBV7-7 and TRBJ2-5, with 10 bases that match TRBD2. This CDR3 is 15 amino acids long. Looked up from germline, CDR1 is SSHAT and CDR2 is FNYEAQ (reference sequence). Looking up the rest from reference TRBV7-7 and TRBJ2-5 gives the full variable domain: GAGVSQSPRYKVTKRGQDVTLRCDPISSHATLYWYQQALGQGPEFLTYFNYEAQPDKSGLPSDRFSAERPEGSISTLTIQRTEQRDSAMYRCASSFSGGEQETQYFGPGTRLLVL.

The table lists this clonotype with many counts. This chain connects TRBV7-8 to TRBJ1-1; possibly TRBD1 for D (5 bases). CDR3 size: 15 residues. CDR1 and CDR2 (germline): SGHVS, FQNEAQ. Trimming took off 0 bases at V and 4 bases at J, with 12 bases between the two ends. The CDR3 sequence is CASSLAGDRSTEAFF. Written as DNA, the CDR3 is TGTGCCAGCAGCTTAGCTGGGGACCGGAGCACTGAAGCTTTCTTT.

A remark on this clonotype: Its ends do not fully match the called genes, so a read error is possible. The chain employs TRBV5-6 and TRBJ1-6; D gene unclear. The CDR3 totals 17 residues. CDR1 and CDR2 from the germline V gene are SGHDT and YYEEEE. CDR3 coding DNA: TGTGCCGGCAGCGCTATTCGCGGACGGGTGGAAAATTCACCCCTCCACTTT. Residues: CAGSAIRGRVENSPLHF.